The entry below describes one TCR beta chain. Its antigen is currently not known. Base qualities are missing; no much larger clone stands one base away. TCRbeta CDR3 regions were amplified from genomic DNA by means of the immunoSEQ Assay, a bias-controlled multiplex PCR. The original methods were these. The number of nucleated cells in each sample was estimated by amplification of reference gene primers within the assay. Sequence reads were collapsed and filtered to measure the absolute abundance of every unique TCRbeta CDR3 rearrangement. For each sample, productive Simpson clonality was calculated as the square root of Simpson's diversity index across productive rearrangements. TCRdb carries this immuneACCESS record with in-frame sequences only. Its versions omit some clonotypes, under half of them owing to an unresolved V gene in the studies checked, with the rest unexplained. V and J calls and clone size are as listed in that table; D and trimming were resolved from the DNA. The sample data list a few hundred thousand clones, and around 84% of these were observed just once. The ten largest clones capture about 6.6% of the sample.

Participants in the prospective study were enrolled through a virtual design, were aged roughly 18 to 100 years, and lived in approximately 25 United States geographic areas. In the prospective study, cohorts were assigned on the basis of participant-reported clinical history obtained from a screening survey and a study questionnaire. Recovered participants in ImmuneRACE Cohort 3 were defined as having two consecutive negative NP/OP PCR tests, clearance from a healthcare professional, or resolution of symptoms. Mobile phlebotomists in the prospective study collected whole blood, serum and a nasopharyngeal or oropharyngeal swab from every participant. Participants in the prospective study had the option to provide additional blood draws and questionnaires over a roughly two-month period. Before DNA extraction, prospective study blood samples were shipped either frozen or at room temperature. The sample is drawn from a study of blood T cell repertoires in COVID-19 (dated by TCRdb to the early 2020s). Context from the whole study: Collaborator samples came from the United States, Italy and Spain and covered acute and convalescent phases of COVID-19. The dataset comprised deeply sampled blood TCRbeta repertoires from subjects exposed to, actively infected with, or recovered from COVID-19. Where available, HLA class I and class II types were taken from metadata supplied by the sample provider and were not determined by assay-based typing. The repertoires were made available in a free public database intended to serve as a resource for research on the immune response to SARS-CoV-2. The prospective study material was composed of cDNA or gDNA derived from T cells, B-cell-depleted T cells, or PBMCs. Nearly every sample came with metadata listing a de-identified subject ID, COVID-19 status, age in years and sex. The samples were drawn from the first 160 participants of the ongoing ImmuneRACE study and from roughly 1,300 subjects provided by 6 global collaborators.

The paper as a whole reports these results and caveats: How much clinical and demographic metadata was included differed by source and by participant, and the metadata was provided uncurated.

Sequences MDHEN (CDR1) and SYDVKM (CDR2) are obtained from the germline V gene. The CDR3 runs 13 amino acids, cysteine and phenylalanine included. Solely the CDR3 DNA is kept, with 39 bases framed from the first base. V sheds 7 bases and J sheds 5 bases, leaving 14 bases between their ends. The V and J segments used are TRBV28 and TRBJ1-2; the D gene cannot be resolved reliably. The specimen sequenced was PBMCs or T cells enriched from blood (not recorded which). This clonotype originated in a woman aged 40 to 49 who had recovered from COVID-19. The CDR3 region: CASNPSRGYGYTF. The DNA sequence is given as TGTGCCAGCAATCCGTCGCGGGGATATGGCTACACCTTC.